This T cell receptor beta chain was captured by sequencing in a study of neurological immune-mediated disorders (dated by TCRdb to the late 2010s). With respect to the entire study: Of the roughly 34 multiple sclerosis patients, some 30 had relapsing-remitting MS and 3 had secondary progressive MS. Longitudinal samples, technical triplicates and paired sorted CD4+ and CD8+ T-cell subsets, alongside PBMC samples, were included among the approximately 110 TCR-beta libraries. The cohort was made up of some 70 subjects, consisting of some 15 HAM/TSP patients, around 35 multiple sclerosis patients and 20 healthy controls. Using UMI-based sequencing, the study compared peripheral blood TCR-beta repertoires from patients with HTLV-I-associated myelopathy (HAM/TSP), patients with multiple sclerosis, and healthy controls. Results the study describes overall, beyond this receptor: TCR clonal expansion was greatest in HAM/TSP patients and smallest in MS patients, who ranked below even healthy controls. The MS cluster was not associated with any clinical or MRI features, and the authors stated that larger cohorts are needed. Across subjects, expanded clones never shared an identical CDR3 amino acid sequence, which suggests that the TCR-beta repertoires in every group were private. Phylogenetic analysis grouped repertoires from 18 of 34 MS patients into a cluster of related CDR3 sequences, suggesting a possible repertoire-level signature.

cDNA was synthesized by template-switch 5'RACE using a primer with a 10-nucleotide random unique molecular identifier that tagged each TCR transcript. Each sequencing run produced over 190 million TCR-beta sequences covering 15-18 subjects. The RNeasy kit was used for extraction of total RNA. TCR-beta VDJ regions were amplified with primers for the TCR constant region and the 5'RACE anchor, using the KAPA Real-time Library Amplification kit. A first PCR added sample indexes and Illumina adaptors, after which a second PCR increased the library yield. After Ampure bead purification, the roughly 650 bp TCR product was size-selected on a 2% E-gel SizeSelection system. Before pooling, library quality was assessed on a Bioanalyzer, concentration was determined with Qubit, and library quantification was performed with the Kapa Library Quantification kit. Paired-end 2 x 150 bp sequencing of the libraries was performed on an Illumina HiSeq 2500. To increase sequence diversity, roughly 24-31% phiX was spiked into each library pool. Under the source paper's analysis protocol: Quality-filtered reads were processed with the UMI-based MiGEC pipeline, and over 85% of raw TCR sequences were removed by the MiGEC pipeline during error correction. IMGT germline references were used for alignment of VDJ genes, and clonotypes were defined by a unique CDR3 amino acid sequence together with V-J genes. Clonal expansion, Shannon diversity, and CDR3 relatedness (CalcPairwiseDistances, ClusterSamples) were evaluated with VDJtools, and phylogenetic trees were built with CLCbio workbench. A clone was classed as expanded if it had 8 or more unique UMIs, a cutoff based on coefficient-of-variation modelling across technical triplicates. TCRdb reran the public reads through fastp at Q25 and MiXCR, keeping productive beta chains. Identical CDR3 proteins give one entry, which carries the most common genes and DNA. These V and J calls rely on TCRdb rather than the paper's analysis. The sample profile shows around 69,000 distinct CDR3 sequences; nearly 3.5% of them were found once. The ten largest make up approximately 3.7% of the sample.

V has 3 bases trimmed and J has 6 bases trimmed; junction bases matching no gene number 7. Reading from cysteine to phenylalanine, the CDR3 counts 14 amino acids. Of all the DNA, just the CDR3 is kept, 42 bases in frame from base 1. For the unsorted PBMC libraries, 2 million PBMCs were stored in RNAlater at -80 degrees C until RNA extraction and were used to generate the libraries. The multiple sclerosis patients were enrolled in a US clinical protocol that evaluated disease progression with magnetic resonance imaging. Peripheral blood underwent Ficoll-Hypaque density gradient centrifugation to isolate PBMCs, which were then cryopreserved in liquid nitrogen. Ten or more counts support this clonotype. No cognate antigen has been identified for it. Base qualities were left out, and no much larger clone turns up one base away.

This clonotype originated in a man aged 35 to 55 with multiple sclerosis. Sequencing input: PBMCs. The chain uses TRBV12-3 or TRBV12-4 and TRBJ1-2; 7 bases in between match TRBD1. The bases are TGTGCCAGCAGTTTCGAAGACAGGGCGCATGGCTACACCTTC. It codes for CASSFEDRAHGYTF.